This T cell receptor beta chain was observed in a study of T cells in Graves' hyperthyroidism and ophthalmopathy. The study, taken as a whole, reports: Most thyroid-expanded clonotypes above 0.001 were also found in blood.

As for this clonotype: Its specificity is unknown.

TCR beta CDR3 sequences were amplified from RNA transcripts. TCR CDR3 underwent first-round RT-PCR with the HTBI primer set. TCRdb redid the calling of the multiplex PCR reads with MiXCR, one entry per CDR3 protein. The sample lists approximately 350,000 distinct CDR3 sequences, roughly 15% occurring once. Disease lasting under 3 months, a NOSPECS grade of at least 4, and a Clinical Activity Score of at least 3 were features of the ophthalmopathy patients. This sequence originates from a woman aged 55-69 years with Graves' ophthalmopathy. The source material was blood.

The CDR3 loop is CASAGDNNQPQHF. Here the CDR3 DNA reads TGCGCCAGCGCAGGGGATAACAATCAGCCCCAGCATTTT. The chain employs TRBV10-2 and TRBJ1-5; D perhaps matches TRBD1 (6 bases). CDR3 size: 13 residues. Per germline, CDR1 WSHSY and CDR2 SAAADI. V lost 8 bases to trimming and J lost 3 bases, with 11 bases between them.